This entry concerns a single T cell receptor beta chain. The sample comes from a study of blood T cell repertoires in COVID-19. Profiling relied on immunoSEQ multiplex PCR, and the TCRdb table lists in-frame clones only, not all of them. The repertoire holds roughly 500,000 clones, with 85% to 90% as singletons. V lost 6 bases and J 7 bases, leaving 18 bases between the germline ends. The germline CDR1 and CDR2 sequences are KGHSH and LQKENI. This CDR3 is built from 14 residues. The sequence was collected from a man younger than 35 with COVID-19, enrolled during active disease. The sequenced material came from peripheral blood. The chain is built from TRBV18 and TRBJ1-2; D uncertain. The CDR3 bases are TGTGCCAGCTCCCCGCTAGGAAAAACCCGTGGCTACACCTTC. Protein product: CASSPLGKTRGYTF. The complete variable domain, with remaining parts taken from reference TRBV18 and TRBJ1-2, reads NAGVMQNPRHLVRRRGQEARLRCSPMKGHSHVYWYRQLPEEGLKFMVYLQKENIIDESGMPKERFSAEFPKEGPSILRIQQVVRGDSAAYFCASSPLGKTRGYTFGSGTRLTVV.